This T cell receptor (beta chain) was retrieved from a study of cytomegalovirus exposure and HLA in healthy donors. Both 60 Vbeta primers and 13 Jbeta primers went into the PCR. Assay used: immunoSEQ multiplex PCR; TCRdb lists only in-frame clones, some missing. Here the sample spans roughly 100,000 clones, 79% being singletons. Germline V lookup: CDR1 GTSNPN, CDR2 SVGIG (reference sequence). This CDR3 has 18 residues. This chain joins TRBV30 and TRBJ2-5, with TRBD1 identical over 10 bases. The assigned J gene may be wrong: the sequence end matches TRBJ2-7 better. This sequence originates from a man aged 50-60 years in good health and CMV-seropositive. Sample: PBMCs. The CDR3 sequence: CAWSPIGQGVSRNYEQYF. The DNA for the CDR3 is TGTGCCTGGAGTCCGATAGGACAGGGGGTGTCTAGGAACTACGAGCAGTACTTC.